These 32 T cell receptor beta chains originate from one sample sequenced in a study of blood T cell repertoires in COVID-19. The protocol was immunoSEQ multiplex PCR, while the TCRdb copy is restricted to in-frame clones and leaves out a portion. The sample shows 140,000 to 150,000 clones, about nine tenths of them seen only once. The material sequenced was PBMCs or T cells enriched from blood (not recorded which). These receptors originate from a middle-aged man who had recovered from COVID-19.

This chain uses TRBV9 with TRBJ1-4, with TRBD1 as a possible D gene (5 bases). This CDR3 region has 14 residues. V was cut by 0 bases and J by 8 bases, with 11 bases left in between. Germline V CDR1 and CDR2: SGDLS, YYNGEE. CDR3 in amino acids: CASSVGGTMEKLFF. Written as DNA, the CDR3 is TGTGCCAGCAGCGTAGGCGGGACGATGGAAAAACTGTTTTTT.

The gene calls are TRBV11-2 and TRBJ2-1; tentatively, D is TRBD2 (5 bases). Germline CDR1 SGHAT, CDR2 FQNNGV. This CDR3 is 15 amino acids long. The V end lost 1 base, the J end lost 5 bases, and 12 bases lay between the germline ends. The CDR3 sequence is CASSLGSKTNNEQFF. The CDR3 DNA is TGTGCCAGCAGCTTAGGATCTAAGACTAACAATGAGCAGTTCTTC.

This chain joins TRBV30 and TRBJ1-1; weak D call: TRBD1 (5 bases). The CDR3 sequence is 13 residues long. Germline V gene data show CDR1 as GTSNPN and CDR2 as SVGIG (reference sequence). Trimming cost V 4 bases and J 1 base, with 10 bases left between them. CDR3 in DNA: TGTGCCTGGAAGGGACTTTCGAACACTGAAGCTTTCTTT. Translated, it gives CAWKGLSNTEAFF.

This sequence joins TRBV4-2 and TRBJ2-5; 9 nucleotides agree with TRBD1. Germline V gene sequence: CDR1 LGHNA, CDR2 YNFKEQ. The CDR3 is 16 residues long. J gave up 5 bases and V 2 bases, and 9 bases lay outside the gene matches. The DNA for the CDR3 is TGTGCCAGCAGCCAACGATCACAGGGGGCTGGGGAGACCCAGTACTTC. Its protein product is CASSQRSQGAGETQYF.

The chain joins TRBV14 to TRBJ1-1; 7 bases agree with TRBD1. This CDR3 is built from 14 residues. Germline values: CDR1 SGHDN, CDR2 FVKESK. J lost 5 bases, V lost 3 bases, and 6 bases had no gene match. The CDR3 here is CASSQAGGRTEAFF. CDR3 DNA: TGTGCCAGCAGCCAGGCAGGGGGAAGGACTGAAGCTTTCTTT.

The V call is TRBV19, the J call TRBJ1-3; D gene unclear. Germline lookup yields CDR1 LNHDA and CDR2 SQIVND (reference sequence). This CDR3 has 16 amino acids. V lost 4 bases and J lost 0, with 13 bases in between. The CDR3, as DNA: TGTGCCAGTAGTACTCAAAGGACTGGCTCTGGAAACACCATATATTTT. Translating it yields CASSTQRTGSGNTIYF.

V usage is TRBV5-6 and J usage is TRBJ1-5, with 8 bases fitting TRBD1. Losses at the gene ends were 0 bases for V and 7 bases for J; bases not matched to a gene: 6. This CDR3 spans 15 amino acids. Germline V gene data show CDR1 as SGHDT and CDR2 as YYEEEE. The CDR3 loop reads CASSLAGGAGQPQHF. In DNA, the CDR3 is TGTGCCAGCAGCTTGGCAGGGGGCGCAGGACAGCCCCAGCATTTT. Supplemented by reference TRBV5-6 and TRBJ1-5, the full variable domain reads DAGVTQSPTHLIKTRGQQVTLRCSPKSGHDTVSWYQQALGQGPQFIFQYYEEEERQRGNFPDRFSGHQFPNYSSELNVNALLLGDSALYLCASSLAGGAGQPQHFGDGTRLSIL.

A note on this clone: In the same sample, other DNA sequences code for this CDR3. The rearrangement uses TRBV20-1 and TRBJ2-7; possible D gene TRBD1, 5 bases. This CDR3 contains 11 residues. Trimming shortened V by 3 bases and J by 3 bases, and 6 bases separated the two germline ends. CDR1 is DFQATT and CDR2 is SNEGSKA in the germline V gene (reference sequence). CDR3 in DNA: TGCAGTGCTAGGCAGGGCTACGAGCAGTACGTC. Encoded protein: CSARQGYEQYV.

For this clone: The junction differs from germline at one of its ends, possibly a read error. The chain has TRBV7-7 and TRBJ2-2; 9 nucleotides agree with TRBD1. Germline V gene lookup returns CDR1 SSHAT and CDR2 FNYEAQ (reference sequence). CDR3 length: 15 residues. The CDR3 sequence is CASSPGQGNAGELFF. The CDR3 nucleotides are TGTGCCAGCAGCCCCGGACAGGGGAACGCCGGGGAGCTGTTTTTT.

V and J are TRBV10-3 and TRBJ1-2; 7 bases are a match to TRBD1. The CDR3 contains 14 residues. The germline V gene encodes CDR1 ENHRY and CDR2 SYGVKD. Losses at the gene ends were 6 bases for V and 4 bases for J; bases not matched to a gene: 8. The CDR3 here is CAIRQQGSFYGYTF. For the CDR3, the DNA is TGTGCCATCAGACAACAGGGGAGCTTCTATGGCTACACCTTC.

This clone was counted between two and nine times. The CDR3 is CASSLNPTVKETQYF. DNA of the CDR3: TGCGCCAGCAGCCTCAACCCGACAGTGAAAGAGACCCAGTACTTC. The rearrangement joins TRBV4-1 to TRBJ2-5; possibly TRBD1 for D (5 bases). V lost 4 bases to trimming and J lost 3 bases, with 15 bases between them. There are 15 residues in the CDR3. Germline-derived CDR1 and CDR2 are MGHRA and YSYEKL.

The chain uses TRBV28 and TRBJ1-2; TRBD1 aligns across 8 bases. The CDR3 is 15 amino acids. V was clipped by 3 bases and J by 8 bases; unmatched bases: 11. The germline V gene has CDR1 MDHEN and CDR2 SYDVKM. The CDR3: CASSFAGQGWGGYTF. In DNA, the CDR3 is TGTGCCAGCAGTTTCGCCGGACAGGGCTGGGGGGGCTACACCTTC.

The gene calls are TRBV19 and TRBJ2-1, with 10 nucleotides matching TRBD2. The CDR3 length is 15 residues. Germline V gene lookup returns CDR1 LNHDA and CDR2 SQIVND (reference sequence). V was pared by 7 bases and J by 7 bases, with 10 bases of the junction left unmatched. CDR3 nucleotides: TGTGCCAGTACCCTCAGGCTAGCGGGAGCTAATGAGCAGTTCTTC. Translation: CASTLRLAGANEQFF.

The V and J genes are TRBV5-1 and TRBJ1-2; no clear D. The CDR3 extends over 15 amino acids. In germline, CDR1 is SGHRS, CDR2 YFSETQ. The V and J ends lost 4 bases and 8 bases respectively, with 21 bases between them. CDR3 DNA sequence: TGCGCCAGCAGCCCGAGTCCGGGAGGTCTTGAGGGCTACACCTTC. The encoded protein is CASSPSPGGLEGYTF.

Only one count was recorded for this clone. The J gene is TRBJ1-6, the V gene TRBV5-5; the match to TRBD1 covers 9 bases. CDR3 length: 15 residues. CDR1 and CDR2 from the germline V gene are SGHKS and YYEKEE (reference sequence). With 4 bases clipped from V and 10 bases from J, the junction kept 9 bases outside the gene matches. CDR3 DNA: TGTGCCAGCAGCGGCCGACAGGGGGGTGGATCACCCCTCCACTTT. It encodes CASSGRQGGGSPLHF. Looking up the rest from reference TRBV5-5 and TRBJ1-6 gives the full variable domain: DAGVTQSPTHLIKTRGQQVTLRCSPISGHKSVSWYQQVLGQGPQFIFQYYEKEERGRGNFPDRFSARQFPNYSSELNVNALLLGDSALYLCASSGRQGGGSPLHFGNGTRLTVT.

This clone was counted once. J is TRBJ1-1 and V is TRBV9, with 8 bases matching TRBD1. The CDR3 spans 17 residues. V lost 4 bases to trimming and J lost 0 bases; unmatched junction nucleotides: 11. CDR1 and CDR2 from the germline V gene are SGDLS and YYNGEE. CDR3 protein: CASSPRTGWGVNTEAFF. The CDR3 nucleotides are TGTGCCAGCAGCCCACGGACAGGGTGGGGGGTGAACACTGAAGCTTTCTTT.

The chain uses TRBV28 and TRBJ1-4; 8 nucleotides align to TRBD1. Germline assignment: CDR1 MDHEN and CDR2 SYDVKM. The CDR3 spans 16 residues. V lost 2 bases, J lost 1 base, and 3 bases stayed unmatched. CDR3 DNA: TGTGCCAGCAGTTTAGCAGGGGGCGGAACTAATGAAAAACTGTTTTTT. Translation: CASSLAGGGTNEKLFF.

The chain carries TRBV11-3 and TRBJ2-1; 10 bases are a match to TRBD2. CDR1 SGHNT and CDR2 YENEEA come from the germline V gene. The CDR3 totals 15 residues. The junction had 4 bases not matched to a gene; V was cut back by 4 bases and J by 4 bases. CDR3 residues: CASSSGLAVYNEQFF. The CDR3 DNA reads TGTGCCAGCAGCTCCGGACTAGCGGTGTACAATGAGCAGTTCTTC.

J is TRBJ1-6 and V is TRBV10-3; a possible D gene is TRBD1 (5 bases). Trimming took off 10 bases at V and 5 bases at J, with 15 bases between the two ends. CDR3 size: 14 residues. The germline CDR1 and CDR2 sequences are ENHRY and SYGVKD. The CDR3 loop is CANRGGTDNSPLHF. As DNA, the CDR3 is TGTGCCAACCGGGGGGGAACAGATAATTCACCCCTCCACTTT.

J is TRBJ1-2 and V is TRBV30, with 9 bases fitting TRBD1. After removal of 2 bases from V and 3 bases from J, the junction contained 7 bases not matched to a gene. The CDR3 is made up of 15 amino acids. The germline gives CDR1 GTSNPN, CDR2 SVGIG (reference sequence). CDR3 protein: CAWSTHRGRYYGYTF. CDR3 nucleotides: TGTGCCTGGAGTACGCACAGGGGGCGATACTATGGCTACACCTTC.

The table lists this clone with a count of one. This sequence joins TRBV4-1 and TRBJ1-4, with D hard to call. Deletions cut 0 bases from V and 7 bases from J, with 9 bases between. The germline V gene encodes CDR1 MGHRA and CDR2 YSYEKL. CDR3 size: 14 residues. In nucleotides, the CDR3 is TGCGCCAGCAGCCAAGAACCCTCGAGTGAAAAACTGTTTTTT. Protein sequence: CASSQEPSSEKLFF.

CDR3 sequence (DNA): TGTGCCAGCAGCTTGATTTCGGCTAGCGGGGTTGTCACCGGGGAGCTGTTTTTT. This gives the protein CASSLISASGVVTGELFF. The chain joins TRBV5-4 to TRBJ2-2, with TRBD2 matching over 9 bases. Looked up from germline, CDR1 is SGHNT and CDR2 is YYREEE (reference sequence). With V trimmed by 1 base and J by 4 bases, 11 bases remained unmatched. The CDR3 loop spans 18 amino acids. Supplemented by reference TRBV5-4 and TRBJ2-2, the full variable domain reads ETGVTQSPTHLIKTRGQQVTLRCSSQSGHNTVSWYQQALGQGPQFIFQYYREEENGRGNFPPRFSGLQFPNYSSELNVNALELDDSALYLCASSLISASGVVTGELFFGEGSRLTVL.

In its sample, this clone was seen a few times. DNA of the CDR3: TGTGCCAGCAGCTCTAGGAACTATGGCTACACCTTC. It encodes CASSSRNYGYTF. This chain joins TRBV6-5 and TRBJ1-2; D ambiguous. CDR1 and CDR2 (germline): MNHEY, SVGAGI. With 6 bases removed from V and 2 bases from J, the gap between germline ends came to 7 bases. The CDR3 extends over 12 amino acids.

The rearrangement uses TRBV27 and TRBJ2-5; 15 bases match TRBD2. Germline trimming cut 2 bases from V and 4 bases from J; bases unmatched to any gene: 5. Germline CDR1 MNHEY, CDR2 SMNVEV (reference sequence). The CDR3 is made up of 17 amino acids. CDR3 sequence reads: CASSLGLAGGPRETQYF. The CDR3 DNA reads TGTGCCAGCAGTTTAGGACTAGCGGGGGGGCCGCGAGAGACCCAGTACTTC.

This chain uses TRBV2 with TRBJ1-6, with a possible D match to TRBD1 (5 bases). CDR1 is SNHLY and CDR2 is FYNNEI in the germline V gene. This CDR3 region has 15 residues. V was cut by 2 bases and J by 10 bases, with 15 bases left in between. The CDR3 coding sequence is TGTGCCAGCAGTGAACTAAGGGGCGCAAAATCACCCCTCCACTTT. This sequence encodes CASSELRGAKSPLHF.

The chain carries TRBV19 and TRBJ2-5; no clear D. The CDR3 is 14 amino acids. Germline CDR1 LNHDA, CDR2 SQIVND (reference sequence). V was pared by 7 bases and J by 2 bases, with 14 bases between. CDR3 residues: CASKRAVDQETQYF. CDR3 DNA: TGTGCCAGTAAGCGAGCAGTTGATCAAGAGACCCAGTACTTC.

The V call is TRBV3-1 (or the pseudogene TRBV3-2), the J call TRBJ2-5; 10 bases line up with TRBD2. After removal of 6 bases from V and 5 bases from J, the junction contained 15 bases not matched to a gene. Germline V gives CDR1 LGHDT, CDR2 YNNKEL (reference sequence). CDR3 length: 17 residues. CDR3 sequence (DNA): TGTGCCAGCAGTCTGAGGCCAGCGGGAGGGCCTCTGGAGACCCAGTACTTC. It yields the protein CASSLRPAGGPLETQYF.

The rearrangement links TRBV28 to TRBJ2-5; no firm D call. V was pared by 6 bases and J by 0 bases, with 14 bases between. The CDR3 covers 15 residues. The germline CDR1 and CDR2 sequences are MDHEN and SYDVKM. The DNA for the CDR3 is TGTGCCAGCAGCTGGCCGGCGGAGTACCAAGAGACCCAGTACTTC. As protein: CASSWPAEYQETQYF.

The chain couples TRBV3-1 (or the pseudogene TRBV3-2) to TRBJ1-5; 9 nucleotides align to TRBD1. The CDR3 runs to 15 residues. The V gene's germline CDR1 is LGHDT and CDR2 YNNKEL (reference sequence). V shed 4 bases, J shed 7 bases, and the junction held 8 bases outside the gene matches. The CDR3 region is CASSLTGGAGQPQHF. CDR3 DNA: TGTGCCAGCAGCCTCACAGGGGGCGCGGGGCAGCCCCAGCATTTT.

This clone has just a few counts. This chain links TRBV5-1 with TRBJ2-1; 13 positions match TRBD2. The CDR3 has 18 amino acids. V trimming: 3 bases; J trimming: 7 bases; junction bases outside the gene matches: 13. Germline V CDR1 and CDR2: SGHRS, YFSETQ. This CDR3 reads CASSYTGLAGQILNEQFF. CDR3 nucleotides: TGCGCCAGCAGCTACACGGGACTAGCGGGACAAATCCTGAATGAGCAGTTCTTC.

This clone was picked up a small number of times. This chain links TRBV11-2 with TRBJ2-1, with D maybe TRBD2 (5 bases). Looked up from germline, CDR1 is SGHAT and CDR2 is FQNNGV. The ends were cut back, 4 bases at V and 4 bases at J, with 17 bases in the middle. This CDR3 comprises 16 residues. This chain's CDR3 is CASSSHLRVAYNEQFF. CDR3 coding DNA: TGTGCCAGCAGCTCCCATTTGAGGGTTGCGTACAATGAGCAGTTCTTC.

This clone showed up just once. CDR3 coding DNA: TGTGCCACCAGTGATTGGAGCAATGAGCAGTTCTTC. It translates to CATSDWSNEQFF. The J gene is TRBJ2-1, the V gene TRBV24-1, with D uncertain. Per germline, CDR1 KGHDR and CDR2 SFDVKD. V was clipped by 2 bases and J by 6 bases, with 4 bases between them. CDR3 size: 12 residues.